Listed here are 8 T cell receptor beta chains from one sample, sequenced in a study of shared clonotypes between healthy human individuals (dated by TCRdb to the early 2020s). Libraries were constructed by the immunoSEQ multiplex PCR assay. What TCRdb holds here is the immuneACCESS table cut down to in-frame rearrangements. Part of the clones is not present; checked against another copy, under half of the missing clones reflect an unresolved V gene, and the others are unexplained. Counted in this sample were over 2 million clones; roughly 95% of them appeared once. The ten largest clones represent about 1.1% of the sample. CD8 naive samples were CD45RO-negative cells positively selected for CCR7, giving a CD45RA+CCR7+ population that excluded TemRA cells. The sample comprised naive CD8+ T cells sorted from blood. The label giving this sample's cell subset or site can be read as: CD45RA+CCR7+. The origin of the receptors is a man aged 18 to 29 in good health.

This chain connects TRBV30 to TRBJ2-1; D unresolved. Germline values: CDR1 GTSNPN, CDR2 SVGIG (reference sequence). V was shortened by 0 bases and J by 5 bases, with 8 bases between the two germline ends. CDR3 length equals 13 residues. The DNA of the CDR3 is TGTGCCTGGAGTGTACATAGTGACAATGAGCAGTTCTTC. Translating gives CAWSVHSDNEQFF. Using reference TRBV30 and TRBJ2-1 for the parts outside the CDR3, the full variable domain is SQTIHQWPATLVQPVGSPLSLECTVEGTSNPNLYWYRQAAGRGLQLLFYSVGIGQISSEVPQNLSASRPQDRQFILSSKKLLLSDSGFYLCAWSVHSDNEQFFGPGTRLTVL.

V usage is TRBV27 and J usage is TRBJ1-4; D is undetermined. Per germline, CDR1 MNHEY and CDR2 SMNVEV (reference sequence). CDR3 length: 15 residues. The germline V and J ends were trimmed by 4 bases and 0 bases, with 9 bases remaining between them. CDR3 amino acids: CASSSIDATNEKLFF. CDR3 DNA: TGTGCCAGCAGTTCAATAGATGCAACTAATGAAAAACTGTTTTTT.

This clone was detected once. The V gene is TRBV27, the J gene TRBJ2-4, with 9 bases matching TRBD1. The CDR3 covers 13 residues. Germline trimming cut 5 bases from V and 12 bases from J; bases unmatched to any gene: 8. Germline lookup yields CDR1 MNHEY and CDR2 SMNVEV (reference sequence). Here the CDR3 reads CASSAPGQGSQYF. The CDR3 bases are TGTGCCAGCAGTGCACCGGGACAGGGTAGTCAGTACTTC.

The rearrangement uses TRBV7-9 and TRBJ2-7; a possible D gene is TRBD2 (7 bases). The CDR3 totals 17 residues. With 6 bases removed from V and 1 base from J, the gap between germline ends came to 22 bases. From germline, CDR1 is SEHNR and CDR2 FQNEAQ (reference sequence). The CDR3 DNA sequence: TGTGCCAGCAGACCACCCGCTGCGGGGGCCTCATCCTACGAGCAGTACTTC. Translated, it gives CASRPPAAGASSYEQYF.

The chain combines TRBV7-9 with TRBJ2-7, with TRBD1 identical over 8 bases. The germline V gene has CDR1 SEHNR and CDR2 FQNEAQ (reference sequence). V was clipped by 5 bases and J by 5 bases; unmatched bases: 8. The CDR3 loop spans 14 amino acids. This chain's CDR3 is CASSETGVGDEQYF. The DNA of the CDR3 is TGTGCCAGCAGCGAGACAGGGGTAGGAGACGAGCAGTACTTC.

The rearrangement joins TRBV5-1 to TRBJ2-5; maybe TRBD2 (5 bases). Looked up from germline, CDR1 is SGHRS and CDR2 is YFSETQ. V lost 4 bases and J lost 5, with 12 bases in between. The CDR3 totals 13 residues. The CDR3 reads CASSADWEETQYF. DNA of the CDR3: TGCGCCAGCAGCGCGGACTGGGAGGAGACCCAGTACTTC.

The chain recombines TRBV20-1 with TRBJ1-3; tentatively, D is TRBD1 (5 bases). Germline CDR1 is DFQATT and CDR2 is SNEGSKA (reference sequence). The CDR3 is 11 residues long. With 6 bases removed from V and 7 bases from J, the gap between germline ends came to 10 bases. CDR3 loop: CSALGENTIYF. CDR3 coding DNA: TGCAGTGCCCTAGGGGAGAACACCATATATTTT.

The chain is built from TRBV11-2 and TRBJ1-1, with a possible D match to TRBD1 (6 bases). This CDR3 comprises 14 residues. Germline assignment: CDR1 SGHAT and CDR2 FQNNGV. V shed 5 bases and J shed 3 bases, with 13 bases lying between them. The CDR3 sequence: CASSESGAYTEAFF. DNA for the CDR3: TGTGCCAGCAGCGAGTCGGGGGCCTACACTGAAGCTTTCTTT.